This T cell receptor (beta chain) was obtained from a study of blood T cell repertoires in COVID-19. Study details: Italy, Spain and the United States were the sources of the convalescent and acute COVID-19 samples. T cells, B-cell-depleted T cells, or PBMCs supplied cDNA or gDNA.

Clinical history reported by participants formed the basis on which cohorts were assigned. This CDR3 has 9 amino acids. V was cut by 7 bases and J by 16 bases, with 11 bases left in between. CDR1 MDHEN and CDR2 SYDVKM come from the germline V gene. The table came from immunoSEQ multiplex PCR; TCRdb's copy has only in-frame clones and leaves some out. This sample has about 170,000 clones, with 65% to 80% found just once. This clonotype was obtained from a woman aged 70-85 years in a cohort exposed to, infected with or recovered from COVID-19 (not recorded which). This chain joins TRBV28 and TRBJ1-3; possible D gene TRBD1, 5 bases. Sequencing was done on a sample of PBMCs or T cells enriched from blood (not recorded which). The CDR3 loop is CASTPPGYF. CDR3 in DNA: TGTGCCAGCACCCCTCCAGGGTATTTT. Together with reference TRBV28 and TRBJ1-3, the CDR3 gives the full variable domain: DVKVTQSSRYLVKRTGEKVFLECVQDMDHENMFWYRQDPGLGLRLIYFSYDVKMKEKGDIPEGYSVSREKKERFSLILESASTNQTSMYLCASTPPGYFGEGSWLTVV.